This is a list of T cell receptor beta chains from one sample in a study of T cell changes during pregnancy in multiple sclerosis. The method was immunoSEQ multiplex PCR; TCRdb's version includes in-frame clones alone and lacks a portion of them. The sample has 130,000 or so clones; around 95% are singletons. Source: peripheral blood, taken after pregnancy. Receptor source: a female donor with multiple sclerosis, enrolled in a pregnancy study. The CDR3 runs from the conserved cysteine through the conserved F or W. Each record gives: V gene, clone size, J gene, D gene, CDR3 DNA, CDR3 protein. A D gene is named only where the DNA matches it firmly. Size is omitted from some rows. Given values are once, few, many or a class for expanded clones.

V: TRBV29-1; size: .; J: TRBJ2-5; D: .; DNA: TGCAGCGTGGGGGCCCGGCTCCGGCAAGAGACCCAGTACTTC; CDR3: CSVGARLRQETQYF
V: TRBV27; size: few; J: TRBJ2-1; D: .; DNA: TGTGCCAGCAGTTTGTACCAGGGTTTGTTTTACAATGAGCAGTTCTTC; CDR3: CASSLYQGLFYNEQFF
V: TRBV29-1; size: .; J: TRBJ2-7; D: .; DNA: TGCAGCGTTGCGGGAGATAGCTACGAGCAGTACTTC; CDR3: CSVAGDSYEQYF
V: TRBV27; size: .; J: TRBJ2-3; D: .; DNA: TGTGCCAGCAGTTTAAGCGGCACAGATACGCAGTATTTT; CDR3: CASSLSGTDTQYF
V: TRBV6-5; size: .; J: TRBJ2-1; D: TRBD2; DNA: TGTGCCAGCAGGTTAGCGGGAGGGCCGAATGAGCAGTTCTTC; CDR3: CASRLAGGPNEQFF
V: TRBV28; size: .; J: TRBJ2-5; D: TRBD2; DNA: TGTGCCAGCAGTTTTTTTAGCGGGAGGACTAGCGATCAAGAGACCCAGTACTTC; CDR3: CASSFFSGRTSDQETQYF
V: TRBV7-9; size: .; J: TRBJ2-7; D: TRBD1; DNA: TGTGCCAGCAGCCCAGGGGGCATAATTTCCTACGAGCAGTACTTC; CDR3: CASSPGGIISYEQYF
V: TRBV6-5; size: .; J: TRBJ2-7; D: .; DNA: TGTGCCAGCAGTTACTCATCGGGGAACGAGCAGTACTTC; CDR3: CASSYSSGNEQYF
V: TRBV7-2; size: .; J: TRBJ2-7; D: .; DNA: TGTGCCAGCAGTTACATCGGGAGAGTCTACGAGCAGTACTTC; CDR3: CASSYIGRVYEQYF
V: TRBV2; size: .; J: TRBJ1-1; D: .; DNA: TGTGCCAGCAGTGCAGGACGCGGCGGGAATGAAGCTTTCTTT; CDR3: CASSAGRGGNEAFF
V: TRBV30; size: .; J: TRBJ2-1; D: TRBD2; DNA: TGTGCCTGGAGCCAAGGGGGACGTGGGACTAGAATGTATGTTGAGCAGTTCTTC; CDR3: CAWSQGGRGTRMYVEQFF
V: TRBV9; size: once; J: TRBJ2-1; D: .; DNA: TGTGCCAGCAGTCCTACCTTGGAGCAGCAGTTCTTC; CDR3: CASSPTLEQQFF
V: TRBV5-1; size: .; J: TRBJ2-3; D: TRBD2; DNA: TGCGCCAGCAGCTCTGGACTAGCGGGAGACCGAGATACGCAGTATTTT; CDR3: CASSSGLAGDRDTQYF
V: TRBV15; size: .; J: TRBJ2-2; D: TRBD2; DNA: TGTGCCACCAGCAGATTAGGGGCGTCAAGCGGGAGAGGGCCCGGGGAGCTGTTTTTT; CDR3: CATSRLGASSGRGPGELFF
V: TRBV18; size: .; J: TRBJ2-5; D: .; DNA: TGTGCCAGCTCACCACCGGGGCCCCAGAGATACTTC; CDR3: CASSPPGPQRYF
V: TRBV2; size: .; J: TRBJ2-2; D: .; DNA: TGTGCCAGCACTACCAGGGCCGCCGGGGAGCTGTTTTTT; CDR3: CASTTRAAGELFF
V: TRBV28; size: .; J: TRBJ1-2; D: TRBD1; DNA: TGTGCCAGCAGTGCAGACAGGGCTGGCTACACCTTC; CDR3: CASSADRAGYTF
V: TRBV6-5; size: .; J: TRBJ1-1; D: TRBD1; DNA: TGTGCCAGCAGGCAGGGGGCGTTCACTGAAGCTTTCTTT; CDR3: CASRQGAFTEAFF
V: TRBV7-9; size: .; J: TRBJ1-1; D: .; DNA: TGTGCCAGCAGCTTAACCCAGGGGAGTACTGAAGCTTTCTTT; CDR3: CASSLTQGSTEAFF
V: TRBV10-3; size: .; J: TRBJ1-2; D: .; DNA: TGTGCCATCAGTGTTGAGGGATATGGCTACACCTTC; CDR3: CAISVEGYGYTF
V: TRBV2; size: .; J: TRBJ1-3; D: TRBD1; DNA: TGTGCCAGCAGTTATGCGAGGGGACAGGGTTCTATCACCATATATTTT; CDR3: CASSYARGQGSITIYF
V: TRBV11-2; size: .; J: TRBJ2-7; D: .; DNA: TGTGCCAGCAGCTTGCCGACCGGGGGAGCGCGTATCTACGAGCAGTACTTC; CDR3: CASSLPTGGARIYEQYF
V: TRBV28; size: once; J: TRBJ2-1; D: TRBD2; DNA: TGTGCCAGCAGCCTTGAGACTAGCGGGAGGGTCAATGAGCAGTTCTTC; CDR3: CASSLETSGRVNEQFF
V: TRBV18; size: .; J: TRBJ2-2; D: .; DNA: TGTGCCAGCTCAACAACAGGATCCAACACCGGGGAGCTGTTTTTT; CDR3: CASSTTGSNTGELFF
V: TRBV6-1; size: .; J: TRBJ2-7; D: .; DNA: TGTGCCAGCAGTGTTCGGGGTCCAAGCTCCTACGAGCAGTACTTC; CDR3: CASSVRGPSSYEQYF
V: TRBV15; size: .; J: TRBJ2-7; D: .; DNA: TGTGCCACCAGAGGGGACTTCCCCTACGAGCAGTACTTC; CDR3: CATRGDFPYEQYF
V: TRBV19; size: .; J: TRBJ2-7; D: .; DNA: TGTGCCAGTCGATCACGGGACTGGGACTACGAGCAGTACTTC; CDR3: CASRSRDWDYEQYF
V: TRBV4-2; size: .; J: TRBJ1-2; D: .; DNA: TGTGCCAGCAGCCAAGATCAACGGGGAGACAATGGCTACACCTTC; CDR3: CASSQDQRGDNGYTF
V: TRBV13; size: .; J: TRBJ2-1; D: .; DNA: TGTGCCAGCAGCTTAGCCTTGCTGCCGAGGCCTCCCTACAATGAGCAGTTCTTC; CDR3: CASSLALLPRPPYNEQFF
V: TRBV4-1; size: .; J: TRBJ1-5; D: .; DNA: TGCGCCAGCAGCCAAGACGCCGGGGGCAATCAGCCCCAGCATTTT; CDR3: CASSQDAGGNQPQHF
V: TRBV19; size: .; J: TRBJ2-7; D: TRBD1; DNA: TGTGCCAGTAGGAGCGACAGGGGTATCCACGAGCAGTACTTC; CDR3: CASRSDRGIHEQYF
V: TRBV5-6; size: .; J: TRBJ2-7; D: .; DNA: TGTGCCAGCAGTCCGGCGGGGGCCGAGCAGTACTTC; CDR3: CASSPAGAEQYF
V: TRBV28; size: .; J: TRBJ2-7; D: TRBD2; DNA: TGTGCCAGCAGGGAACGGGGGGGTAGCTACGAGCAGTACTTC; CDR3: CASRERGGSYEQYF
V: TRBV6-5; size: .; J: TRBJ2-7; D: .; DNA: TGTGCCAGCAGTTATGGGGTGCGGGCCTACGAGCAGTACTTC; CDR3: CASSYGVRAYEQYF
V: TRBV2; size: .; J: TRBJ2-5; D: TRBD2; DNA: TGTGCCAGCCCCACCCGCCCCCCTGGACTAGCGGGACAAGAGACCCAGTACTTC; CDR3: CASPTRPPGLAGQETQYF
V: TRBV4-3; size: .; J: TRBJ2-1; D: TRBD2; DNA: TGCGCCAGCAGCCAAGGGGTGGGGACTAGCGGGAGCAATGAGCAGTTCTTC; CDR3: CASSQGVGTSGSNEQFF
V: TRBV28; size: .; J: TRBJ2-7; D: .; DNA: TGTGCCAGCAGTTTCCCCCCCCCTGGCCCCTACGAGCAGTACTTC; CDR3: CASSFPPPGPYEQYF
V: TRBV5-1; size: .; J: TRBJ2-7; D: TRBD1; DNA: TGCGCCAGCAGCTTTACAGGGGGCTCCTACGAGCAGTACTTC; CDR3: CASSFTGGSYEQYF
V: TRBV19; size: .; J: TRBJ2-7; D: TRBD1; DNA: TGTGCCAGTAGTATAGGTTCGGGACAGGGATTCTACGAGCAGTACTTC; CDR3: CASSIGSGQGFYEQYF
V: TRBV5-6; size: .; J: TRBJ2-1; D: .; DNA: TGTGCCAGCAGCCGATGGGACACTTACAATGAGCAGTTCTTC; CDR3: CASSRWDTYNEQFF
V: TRBV6-5; size: .; J: TRBJ2-7; D: .; DNA: TGTGCCAGCTGGGGCGCGGGACTGTATTTGGAGCAGTACTTC; CDR3: CASWGAGLYLEQYF
V: TRBV2; size: .; J: TRBJ1-3; D: TRBD1; DNA: TGTGCCAGCAGTCGGGACAGCAAACACTCTGGAAACACCATATATTTT; CDR3: CASSRDSKHSGNTIYF
V: TRBV2; size: .; J: TRBJ2-7; D: .; DNA: TGTGCCAGCAGTGAATATAGGGGTTCCTACGAGCAGTACTTC; CDR3: CASSEYRGSYEQYF
V: TRBV19; size: .; J: TRBJ1-3; D: .; DNA: TGTGCCAGTAGTCCCTATAGCTCTGGAAACACCATATATTTT; CDR3: CASSPYSSGNTIYF
V: TRBV4-2; size: .; J: TRBJ2-7; D: .; DNA: TGTGCCAGCAGCCCGGGCGGGGTAAGGGAGCAGTACTTC; CDR3: CASSPGGVREQYF
V: TRBV7-3; size: .; J: TRBJ1-1; D: TRBD1; DNA: TGTGCCAGCAGCCCCGGGGCAGGGGGAATTAATGAAGCTTTCTTT; CDR3: CASSPGAGGINEAFF
V: TRBV5-1; size: .; J: TRBJ2-2; D: TRBD2; DNA: TGCGCCAGCAGCTTGGCCTGGACTAGCACCGGGGAGCTGTTTTTT; CDR3: CASSLAWTSTGELFF
V: TRBV11-3; size: .; J: TRBJ2-2; D: TRBD2; DNA: TGTGCCAGCAGCTTAGGAGAAGCGGGAGTGCCCGGGGAGCTGTTTTTT; CDR3: CASSLGEAGVPGELFF
V: TRBV28; size: .; J: TRBJ1-5; D: .; DNA: TGTGCCAGCAGCTTTTCATCCCCGATACTTCATCAGCCCCAGCATTTT; CDR3: CASSFSSPILHQPQHF
V: TRBV5-6; size: .; J: TRBJ2-4; D: .; DNA: TGTGCCAGCAGCTTGGACAGTTGGGCCAAAAACATTCAGTACTTC; CDR3: CASSLDSWAKNIQYF
V: TRBV10-3; size: .; J: TRBJ2-7; D: TRBD1; DNA: TGTGCCATCAGTGAGTTGAGGACAGGGAACTTC; CDR3: CAISELRTGNF